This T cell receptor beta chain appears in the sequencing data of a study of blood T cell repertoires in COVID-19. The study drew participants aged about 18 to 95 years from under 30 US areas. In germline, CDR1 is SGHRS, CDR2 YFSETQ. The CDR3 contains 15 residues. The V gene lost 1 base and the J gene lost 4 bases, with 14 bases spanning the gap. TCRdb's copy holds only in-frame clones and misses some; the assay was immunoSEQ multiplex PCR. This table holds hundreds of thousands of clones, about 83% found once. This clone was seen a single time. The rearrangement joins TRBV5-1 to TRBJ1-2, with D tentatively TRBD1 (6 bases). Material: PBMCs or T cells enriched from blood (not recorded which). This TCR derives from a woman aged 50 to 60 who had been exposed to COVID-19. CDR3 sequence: CASSLNRAPSYGYTF. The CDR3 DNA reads TGCGCCAGCAGCTTGAACAGGGCCCCTAGCTATGGCTACACCTTC.